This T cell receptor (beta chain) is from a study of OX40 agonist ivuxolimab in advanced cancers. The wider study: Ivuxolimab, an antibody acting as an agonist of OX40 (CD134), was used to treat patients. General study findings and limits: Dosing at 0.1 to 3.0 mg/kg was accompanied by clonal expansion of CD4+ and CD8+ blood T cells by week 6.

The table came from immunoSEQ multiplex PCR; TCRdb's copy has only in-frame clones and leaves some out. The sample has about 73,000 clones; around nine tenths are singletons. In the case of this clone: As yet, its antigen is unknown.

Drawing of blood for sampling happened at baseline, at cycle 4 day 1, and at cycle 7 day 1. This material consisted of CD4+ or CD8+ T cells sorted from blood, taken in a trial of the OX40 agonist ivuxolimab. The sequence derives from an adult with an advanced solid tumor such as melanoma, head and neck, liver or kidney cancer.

The CDR3 DNA follows: TGTGCCAGCAGCGAGAGGGTCATTCAGTACTTC. Residues: CASSERVIQYF. This chain links TRBV6-6 with TRBJ2-4, with a tentative D call TRBD2 (5 bases). Trimming removed 6 bases at V and 9 bases at J, with 9 bases between. Germline V gene sequence: CDR1 MNHNY, CDR2 SVGAGI (reference sequence). The CDR3 is 11 amino acids.